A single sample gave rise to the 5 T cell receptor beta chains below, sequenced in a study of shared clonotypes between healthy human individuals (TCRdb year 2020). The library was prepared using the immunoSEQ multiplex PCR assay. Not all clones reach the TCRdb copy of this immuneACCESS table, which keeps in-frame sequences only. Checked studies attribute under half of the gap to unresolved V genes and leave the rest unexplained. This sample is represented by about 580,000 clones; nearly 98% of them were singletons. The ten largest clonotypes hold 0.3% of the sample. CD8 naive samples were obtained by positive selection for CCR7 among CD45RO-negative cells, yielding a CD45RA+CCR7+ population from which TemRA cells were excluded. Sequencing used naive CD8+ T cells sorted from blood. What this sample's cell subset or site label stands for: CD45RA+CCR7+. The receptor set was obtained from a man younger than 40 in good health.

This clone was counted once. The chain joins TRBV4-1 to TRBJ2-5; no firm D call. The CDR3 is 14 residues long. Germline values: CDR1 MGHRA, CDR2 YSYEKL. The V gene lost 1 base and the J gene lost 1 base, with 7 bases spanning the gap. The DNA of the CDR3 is TGCGCCAGCAGCCAAGCAAAGTTCCAAGAGACCCAGTACTTC. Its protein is CASSQAKFQETQYF.

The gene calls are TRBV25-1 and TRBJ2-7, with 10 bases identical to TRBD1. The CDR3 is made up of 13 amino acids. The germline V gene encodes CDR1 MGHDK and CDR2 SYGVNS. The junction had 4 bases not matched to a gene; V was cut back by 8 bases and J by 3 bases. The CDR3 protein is CASWGQGNYEQYF. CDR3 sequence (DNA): TGTGCCAGCTGGGGACAGGGGAACTACGAGCAGTACTTC.

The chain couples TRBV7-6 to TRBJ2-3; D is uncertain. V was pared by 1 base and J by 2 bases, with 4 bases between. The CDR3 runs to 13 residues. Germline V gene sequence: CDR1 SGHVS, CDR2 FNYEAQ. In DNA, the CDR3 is TGTGCCAGCAGCTTAGTAAACACAGATACGCAGTATTTT. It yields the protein CASSLVNTDTQYF.

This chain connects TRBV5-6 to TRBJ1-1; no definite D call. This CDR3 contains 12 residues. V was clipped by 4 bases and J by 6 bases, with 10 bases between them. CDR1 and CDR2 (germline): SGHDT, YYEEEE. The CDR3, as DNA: TGTGCCAGCAGCCTTACCCCCGCTGAAGCTTTCTTT. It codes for CASSLTPAEAFF.

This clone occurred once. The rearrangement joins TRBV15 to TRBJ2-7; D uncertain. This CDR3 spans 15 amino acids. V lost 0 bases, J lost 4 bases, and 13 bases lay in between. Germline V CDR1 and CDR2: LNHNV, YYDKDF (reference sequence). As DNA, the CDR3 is TGTGCCACCAGCAGAGATCTTGGGGTAGGATACGAGCAGTACTTC. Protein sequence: CATSRDLGVGYEQYF.